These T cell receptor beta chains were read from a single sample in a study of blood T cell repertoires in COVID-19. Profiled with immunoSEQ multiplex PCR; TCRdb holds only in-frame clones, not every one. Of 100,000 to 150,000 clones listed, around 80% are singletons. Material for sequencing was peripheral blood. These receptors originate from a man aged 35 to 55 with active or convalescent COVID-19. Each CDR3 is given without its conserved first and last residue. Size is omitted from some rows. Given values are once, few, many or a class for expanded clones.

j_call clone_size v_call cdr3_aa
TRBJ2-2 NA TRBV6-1 ASSGELAGLTGELF
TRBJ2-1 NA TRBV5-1 ASSPLGTSGSGEQF
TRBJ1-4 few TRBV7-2 ASSPRQANEKLF
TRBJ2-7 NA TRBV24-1 ATSDFHSYEQY
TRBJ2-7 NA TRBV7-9 ASSLMSGLAGGEQY
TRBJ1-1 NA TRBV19 ASSATGVWTEAF
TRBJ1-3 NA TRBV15 ATSRAGNTIY
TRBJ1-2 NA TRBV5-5 ASSLDGNYGYT
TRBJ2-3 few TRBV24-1 ATSVGQATDTQY
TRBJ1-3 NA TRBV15 ATSRDPAGGGNTIY
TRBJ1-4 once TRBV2 ASSDRGYEKLF
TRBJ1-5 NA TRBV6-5 ASSPTGGGDQPQH
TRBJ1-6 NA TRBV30 AWSVRDYHNSPLH
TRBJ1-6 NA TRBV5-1 ASSTNRGGDSPLH